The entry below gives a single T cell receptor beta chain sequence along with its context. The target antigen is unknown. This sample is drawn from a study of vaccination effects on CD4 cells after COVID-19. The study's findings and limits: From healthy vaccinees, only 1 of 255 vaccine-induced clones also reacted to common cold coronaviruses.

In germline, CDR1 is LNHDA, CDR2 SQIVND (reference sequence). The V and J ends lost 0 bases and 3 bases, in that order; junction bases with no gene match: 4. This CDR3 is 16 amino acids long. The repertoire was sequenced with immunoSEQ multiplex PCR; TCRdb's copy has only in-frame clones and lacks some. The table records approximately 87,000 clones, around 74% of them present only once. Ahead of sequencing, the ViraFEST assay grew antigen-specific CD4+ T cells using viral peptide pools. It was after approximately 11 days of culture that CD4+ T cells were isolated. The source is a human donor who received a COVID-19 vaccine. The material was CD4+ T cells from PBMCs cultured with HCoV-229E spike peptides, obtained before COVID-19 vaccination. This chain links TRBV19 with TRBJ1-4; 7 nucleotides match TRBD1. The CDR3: CASSIDGGQSNEKLFF. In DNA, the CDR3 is TGTGCCAGTAGTATAGATGGGGGACAGTCTAATGAAAAACTGTTTTTT.